This TCR beta chain is from a study of cytomegalovirus exposure and HLA in healthy donors. CDR1 is MDHEN and CDR2 is SYDVKM in the germline V gene. CDR3 length: 12 residues. With 7 bases removed from V and 5 bases from J, the gap between germline ends came to 12 bases. This clone has more than one count but fewer than ten. Some clones are missing from TCRdb's copy, which holds only in-frame ones; the method was immunoSEQ multiplex PCR. The sample yields about 300,000 clones, around nine tenths seen once. This chain joins TRBV28 and TRBJ2-7, with D hard to call. Sequencing input: PBMCs. The TCR was taken from a woman under 30 in good health and CMV-seronegative. Written as DNA, the CDR3 is TGTGCCAGCACCTTCTCGCGTCACGAGCAGTACTTC. This encodes CASTFSRHEQYF.